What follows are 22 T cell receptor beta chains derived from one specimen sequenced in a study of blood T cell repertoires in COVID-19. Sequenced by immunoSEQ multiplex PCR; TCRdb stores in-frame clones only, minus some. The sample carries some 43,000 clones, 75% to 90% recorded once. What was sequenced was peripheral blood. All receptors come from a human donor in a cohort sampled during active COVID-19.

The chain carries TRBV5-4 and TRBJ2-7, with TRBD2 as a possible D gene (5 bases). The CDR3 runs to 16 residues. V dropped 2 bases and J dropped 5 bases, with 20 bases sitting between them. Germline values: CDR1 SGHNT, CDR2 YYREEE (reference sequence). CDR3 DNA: TGTGCCAGCAGCTTAGGCCCAGGTTTAGCGATGCACGAGCAGTACTTC. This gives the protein CASSLGPGLAMHEQYF.

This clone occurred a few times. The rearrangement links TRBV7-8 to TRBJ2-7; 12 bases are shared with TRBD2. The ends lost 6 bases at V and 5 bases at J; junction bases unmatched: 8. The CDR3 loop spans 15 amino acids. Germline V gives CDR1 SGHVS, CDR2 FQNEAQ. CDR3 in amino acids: CASSFSSGRAHEQYF. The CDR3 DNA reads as TGTGCCAGCAGTTTCTCTAGCGGGAGGGCCCACGAGCAGTACTTC.

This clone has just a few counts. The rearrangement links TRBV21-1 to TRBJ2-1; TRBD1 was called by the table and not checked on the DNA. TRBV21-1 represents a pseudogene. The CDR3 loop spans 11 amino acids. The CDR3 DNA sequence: TGTGCCAGCACCCGACAGGGAGTGGGGTTCTTC. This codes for CASTRQGVGFF.

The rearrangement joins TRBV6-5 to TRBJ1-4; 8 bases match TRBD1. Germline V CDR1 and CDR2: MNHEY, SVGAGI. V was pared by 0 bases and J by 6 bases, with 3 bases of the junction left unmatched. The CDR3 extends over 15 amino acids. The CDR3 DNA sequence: TGTGCCAGCAGTTACTCGAACAGGGGGGATGAAAAACTGTTTTTT. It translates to CASSYSNRGDEKLFF.

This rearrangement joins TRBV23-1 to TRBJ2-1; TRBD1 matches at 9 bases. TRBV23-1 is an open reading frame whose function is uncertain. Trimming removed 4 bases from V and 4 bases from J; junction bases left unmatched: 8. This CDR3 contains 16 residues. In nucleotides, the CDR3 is TGCGCCAGCAGTCCCTTGACGGGACAGGGTTACAATGAGCAGTTCTTC. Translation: CASSPLTGQGYNEQFF.

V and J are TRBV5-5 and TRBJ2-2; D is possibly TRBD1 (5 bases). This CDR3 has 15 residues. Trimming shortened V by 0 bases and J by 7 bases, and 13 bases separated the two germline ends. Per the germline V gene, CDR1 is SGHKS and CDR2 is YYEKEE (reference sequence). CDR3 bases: TGTGCCAGCAGCTTGGCGTGGGGCGTTGGCGGGGAGCTGTTTTTT. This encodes CASSLAWGVGGELFF.

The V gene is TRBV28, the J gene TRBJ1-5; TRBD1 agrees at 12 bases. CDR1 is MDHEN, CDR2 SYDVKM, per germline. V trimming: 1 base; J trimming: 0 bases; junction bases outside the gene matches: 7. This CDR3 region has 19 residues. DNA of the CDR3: TGTGCCAGCAGTTTATTGGGGACAGGGGGCGGTTATAGCAATCAGCCCCAGCATTTT. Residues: CASSLLGTGGGYSNQPQHF. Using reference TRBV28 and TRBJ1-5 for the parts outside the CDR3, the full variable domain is DVKVTQSSRYLVKRTGEKVFLECVQDMDHENMFWYRQDPGLGLRLIYFSYDVKMKEKGDIPEGYSVSREKKERFSLILESASTNQTSMYLCASSLLGTGGGYSNQPQHFGDGTRLSIL.

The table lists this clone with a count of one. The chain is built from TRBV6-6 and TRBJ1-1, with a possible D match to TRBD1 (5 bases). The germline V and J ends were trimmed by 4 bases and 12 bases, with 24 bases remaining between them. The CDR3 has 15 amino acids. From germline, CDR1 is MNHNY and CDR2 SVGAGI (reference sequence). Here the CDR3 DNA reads TGTGCCAGCAGTTTACCTGGATTGGACAATAAGTCATCTTTCTTT. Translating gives CASSLPGLDNKSSFF.

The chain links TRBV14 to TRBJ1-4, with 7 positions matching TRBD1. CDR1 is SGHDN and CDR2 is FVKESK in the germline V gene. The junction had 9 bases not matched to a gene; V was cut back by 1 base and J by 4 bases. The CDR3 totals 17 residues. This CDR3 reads CASSQVTRDSLNEKLFF. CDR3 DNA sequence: TGTGCCAGCAGCCAAGTAACCCGGGACAGCCTTAATGAAAAACTGTTTTTT.

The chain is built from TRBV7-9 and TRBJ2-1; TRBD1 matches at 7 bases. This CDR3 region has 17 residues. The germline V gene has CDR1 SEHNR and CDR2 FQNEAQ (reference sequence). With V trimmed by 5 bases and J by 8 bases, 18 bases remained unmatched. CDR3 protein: CASSTLGWDSGRDEQFF. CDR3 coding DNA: TGTGCCAGCAGCACCCTGGGGTGGGACAGTGGCAGAGATGAGCAGTTCTTC.

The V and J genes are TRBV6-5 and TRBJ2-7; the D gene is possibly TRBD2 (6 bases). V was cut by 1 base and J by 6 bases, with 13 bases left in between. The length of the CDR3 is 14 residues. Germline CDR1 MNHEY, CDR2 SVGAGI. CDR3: CASSYYIDGGEQYF. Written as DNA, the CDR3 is TGTGCCAGCAGTTACTACATTGACGGGGGCGAGCAGTACTTC.

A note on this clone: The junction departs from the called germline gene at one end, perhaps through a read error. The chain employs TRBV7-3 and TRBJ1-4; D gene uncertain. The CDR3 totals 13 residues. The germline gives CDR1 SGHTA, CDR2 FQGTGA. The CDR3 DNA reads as TGTGTCAGCGCCGCCTCAGGAGGTGAAAAACTGTTTTTT. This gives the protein CVSAASGGEKLFF.

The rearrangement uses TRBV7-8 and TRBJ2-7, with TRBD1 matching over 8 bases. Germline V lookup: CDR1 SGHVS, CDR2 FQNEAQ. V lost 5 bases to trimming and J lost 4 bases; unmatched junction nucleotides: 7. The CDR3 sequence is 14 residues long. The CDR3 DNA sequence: TGTGCCAGCAGCCTCGGGACAGGTTTATACGAGCAGTACTTC. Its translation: CASSLGTGLYEQYF.

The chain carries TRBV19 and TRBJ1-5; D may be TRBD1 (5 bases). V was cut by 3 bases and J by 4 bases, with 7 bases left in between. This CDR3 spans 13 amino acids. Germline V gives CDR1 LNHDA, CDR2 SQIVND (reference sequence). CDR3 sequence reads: CASSIRGNQPQHF. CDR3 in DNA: TGTGCCAGTAGTATCCGGGGGAATCAGCCCCAGCATTTT.

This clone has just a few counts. CDR3 nucleotide sequence: TGTGCCAGCAGCCCCGGGACTGGAGGCTACGAGCAGTACTTC. It yields the protein CASSPGTGGYEQYF. The chain employs TRBV5-4 and TRBJ2-7; possible D gene TRBD2, 6 bases. The CDR3 is 14 amino acids. V was pared by 4 bases and J by 3 bases, with 14 bases between. Germline CDR1 and CDR2: SGHNT and YYREEE (reference sequence).

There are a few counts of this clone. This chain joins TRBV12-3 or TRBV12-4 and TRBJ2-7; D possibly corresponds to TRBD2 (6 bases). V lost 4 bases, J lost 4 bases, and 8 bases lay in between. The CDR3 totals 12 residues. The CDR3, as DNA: TGTGCCAGCAGTTCGGGACTGTACGAGCAGTACTTC. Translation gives CASSSGLYEQYF.

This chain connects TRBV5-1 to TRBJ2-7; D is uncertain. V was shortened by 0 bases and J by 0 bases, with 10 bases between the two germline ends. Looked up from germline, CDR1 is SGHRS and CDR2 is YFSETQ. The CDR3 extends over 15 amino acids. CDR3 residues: CASSLEPASSYEQYF. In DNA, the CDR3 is TGCGCCAGCAGCTTGGAGCCCGCGAGCTCCTACGAGCAGTACTTC.

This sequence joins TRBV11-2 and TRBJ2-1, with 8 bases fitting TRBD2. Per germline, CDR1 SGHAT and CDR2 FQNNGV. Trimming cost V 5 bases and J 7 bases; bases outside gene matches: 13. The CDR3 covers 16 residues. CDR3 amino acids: CASSPIRRGRQNEQFF. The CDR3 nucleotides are TGTGCCAGCAGCCCGATCCGGCGCGGGAGGCAAAATGAGCAGTTCTTC.

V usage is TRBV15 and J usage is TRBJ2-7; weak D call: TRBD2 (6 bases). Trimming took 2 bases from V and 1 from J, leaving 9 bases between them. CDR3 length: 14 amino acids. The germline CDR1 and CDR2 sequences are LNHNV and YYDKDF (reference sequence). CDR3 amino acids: CATSRIGGSYEQYF. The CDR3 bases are TGTGCCACCAGCAGAATCGGGGGATCCTACGAGCAGTACTTC.

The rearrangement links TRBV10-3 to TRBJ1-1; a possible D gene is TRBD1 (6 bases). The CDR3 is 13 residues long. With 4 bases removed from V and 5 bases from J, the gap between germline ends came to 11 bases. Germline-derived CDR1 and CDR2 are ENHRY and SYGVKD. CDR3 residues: CAISGTGTTEAFF. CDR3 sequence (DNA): TGTGCCATCAGTGGGACCGGGACAACTGAAGCTTTCTTT.

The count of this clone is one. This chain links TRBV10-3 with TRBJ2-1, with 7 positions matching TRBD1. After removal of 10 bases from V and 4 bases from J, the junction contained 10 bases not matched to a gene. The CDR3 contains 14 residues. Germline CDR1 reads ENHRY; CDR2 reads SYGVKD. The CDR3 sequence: CATHPEGAYNEQFF. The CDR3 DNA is TGTGCCACCCACCCCGAGGGGGCTTACAATGAGCAGTTCTTC.

CDR3 protein: CSASPGRGTSGTQYF. CDR3 in DNA: TGCAGTGCTAGTCCCGGGCGCGGGACTAGCGGGACCCAGTACTTC. The V and J genes are TRBV20-1 and TRBJ2-5, with TRBD2 identical over 11 bases. The CDR3 covers 15 residues. Germline V gives CDR1 DFQATT, CDR2 SNEGSKA (reference sequence). With 3 bases clipped from V and 7 bases from J, the junction kept 10 bases outside the gene matches.